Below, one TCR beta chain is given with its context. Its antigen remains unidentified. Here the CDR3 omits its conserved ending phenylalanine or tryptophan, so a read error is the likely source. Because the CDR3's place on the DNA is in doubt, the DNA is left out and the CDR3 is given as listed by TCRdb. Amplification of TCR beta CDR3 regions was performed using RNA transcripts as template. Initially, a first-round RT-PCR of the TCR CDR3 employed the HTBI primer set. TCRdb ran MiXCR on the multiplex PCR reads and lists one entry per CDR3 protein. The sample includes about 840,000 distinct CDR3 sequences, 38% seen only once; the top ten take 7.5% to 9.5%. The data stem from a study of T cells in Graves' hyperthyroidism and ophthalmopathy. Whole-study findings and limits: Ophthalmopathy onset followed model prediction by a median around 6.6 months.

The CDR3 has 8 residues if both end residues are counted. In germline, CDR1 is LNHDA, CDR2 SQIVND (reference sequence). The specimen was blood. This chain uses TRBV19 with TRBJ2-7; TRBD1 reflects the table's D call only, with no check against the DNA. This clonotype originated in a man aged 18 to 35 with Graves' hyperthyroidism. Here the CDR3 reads CASSIGGT.